This T cell receptor (beta chain) was captured in a study of response to subunit inactivated influenza vaccine (dated by TCRdb to the late 2010s). Concerning the study at large: The study used deep quantitative T cell receptor repertoire profiling to track responses to a trivalent subunit inactivated influenza vaccine. The full study reports these points: It was suggested by the authors that each seasonal influenza vaccination may recruit only a limited number of new T cells.

On this clonotype: Its antigen is not yet known. Base qualities are not recorded, but no much larger clone differs from it by a single base.

CDR3 length: 15 amino acids, cysteine to phenylalanine. The sequence is cut down to CDR3 DNA, 45 bases in frame from base 1. The CDR1 and CDR2 encoded by the germline V gene are MDHEN and SYDVKM. V trim: 6 bases; J trim: 9 bases; unmatched bases: 14. Library construction relied on RT-PCR. This sample was sequenced with an Illumina HiSeq 2500. TCRdb trimmed public reads at Q25 via fastp, called clones via MiXCR and kept in-frame beta chains. Each record represents a unique CDR3 protein, reported with the most common genes and DNA among its rows. This sample comprises 500,000 to 550,000 distinct CDR3 sequences, about 7.6% of them detected only once. Around 13% of the sample is held by the ten biggest clonotypes.

The rearrangement combines TRBV28 with TRBJ2-7, with 10 central nucleotides matching TRBD1. The sample here was PBMCs from blood, taken around 25 months after vaccination. The sequence derives from a man between 50 and 69 years old who received an inactivated influenza vaccine. Donor details come from another sample of the same person, matched by shared clones. The CDR3 corresponds to CASRIGGQGMRGQYF. The bases read TGTGCCAGCAGGATTGGGGGACAGGGGATGAGGGGGCAGTACTTC.